The 15 T cell receptor beta chains listed next were all sequenced from one sample in a study of blood T cell repertoires in COVID-19. Sequenced by immunoSEQ multiplex PCR; TCRdb stores in-frame clones only, minus some. The repertoire holds over 200,000 clones, with more than 75% as singletons. The sample was peripheral blood. All receptors derive from a man aged 40-55 years with active or convalescent COVID-19.

This chain links TRBV5-4 with TRBJ2-7, with D possibly matching TRBD1 (5 bases). This CDR3 region has 14 residues. With 3 bases removed from V and 2 bases from J, the gap between germline ends came to 12 bases. CDR1 SGHNT and CDR2 YYREEE come from the germline V gene (reference sequence). CDR3 in amino acids: CASSSRTNTYEQYF. In DNA, the CDR3 is TGTGCCAGCAGCTCCCGGACAAATACCTACGAGCAGTACTTC.

This sequence joins TRBV7-6 and TRBJ1-2; 8 nucleotides line up with TRBD1. CDR1 is SGHVS and CDR2 is FNYEAQ in the germline V gene. This CDR3 region has 15 residues. The ends lost 0 bases at V and 8 bases at J; junction bases unmatched: 8. Here the CDR3 reads CASSLAQGAAGGYTF. The DNA of the CDR3 is TGTGCCAGCAGCTTAGCTCAGGGGGCCGCGGGGGGCTACACCTTC.

This clone turned up a few times. The chain uses TRBV11-2 and TRBJ1-2; no reliable D call. The germline V gene encodes CDR1 SGHAT and CDR2 FQNNGV. The CDR3 length is 14 residues. Trimming shortened V by 0 bases and J by 2 bases, and 7 bases separated the two germline ends. CDR3 sequence (DNA): TGTGCCAGCAGCTTAGAGCCGGTAAACTATGGCTACACCTTC. It encodes CASSLEPVNYGYTF.

The gene calls are TRBV9 and TRBJ1-1; the D gene is possibly TRBD1 (6 bases). V was clipped by 3 bases and J by 1 base, with 16 bases between them. Germline values: CDR1 SGDLS, CDR2 YYNGEE. There are 16 residues in the CDR3. The CDR3 DNA follows: TGTGCCAGCAGCGGGCCAATCGGGGGGCCGAACACTGAAGCTTTCTTT. It specifies CASSGPIGGPNTEAFF.

The gene calls are TRBV5-1 and TRBJ2-1; no definite D call. The CDR3 runs to 16 residues. CDR1 and CDR2 from the germline V gene are SGHRS and YFSETQ. V was pared by 3 bases and J by 0 bases, with 13 bases between. The CDR3 sequence is CASSSEFPSSYNEQFF. In nucleotides, the CDR3 is TGCGCCAGCAGCTCGGAGTTTCCGAGCTCCTACAATGAGCAGTTCTTC.

This clone was detected a few times. V is TRBV5-6 and J is TRBJ2-3; tentatively, D is TRBD1 (5 bases). The V and J ends lost 0 bases and 1 base respectively, with 9 bases between them. CDR3 length equals 15 residues. Germline values: CDR1 SGHDT, CDR2 YYEEEE. CDR3 nucleotide sequence: TGTGCCAGCAGCTTGGTGGGCAGGGGCACAGATACGCAGTATTTT. This sequence encodes CASSLVGRGTDTQYF.

The chain combines TRBV5-1 with TRBJ2-5, with D maybe TRBD1 (5 bases). V shed 2 bases and J shed 1 base, with 6 bases lying between them. The CDR3 extends over 13 amino acids. CDR1 and CDR2 from the germline V gene are SGHRS and YFSETQ. The CDR3, as DNA: TGCGCCAGCAGCTTCAGGGTCCAAGAGACCCAGTACTTC. It codes for CASSFRVQETQYF.

This clone occurred many times. The J gene is TRBJ1-1, the V gene TRBV9, with D perhaps matching TRBD1 (5 bases). CDR1 is SGDLS, CDR2 YYNGEE, per germline. V lost 0 bases to trimming and J lost 5 bases, with 14 bases between them. The CDR3 extends over 15 amino acids. CDR3 in DNA: TGTGCCAGCAGCGTAGAAGTGGATGGGGGGACTGAAGCTTTCTTT. Translated, it gives CASSVEVDGGTEAFF.

Points on this clone: In the same sample, other DNA sequences code for this CDR3. The chain uses TRBV5-1 and TRBJ2-3; weak D call: TRBD2 (6 bases). Trimming took off 2 bases at V and 2 bases at J, with 9 bases between the two ends. The germline V gene has CDR1 SGHRS and CDR2 YFSETQ. This CDR3 region has 14 residues. CDR3 nucleotide sequence: TGCGCCAGCAGCTTAGGAGGGGACACAGATACGCAGTATTTT. It codes for CASSLGGDTDTQYF. Complete variable domain (other parts from reference TRBV5-1 and TRBJ2-3): KAGVTQTPRYLIKTRGQQVTLSCSPISGHRSVSWYQQTPGQGLQFLFEYFSETQRNKGNFPGRFSGRQFSNSRSEMNVSTLELGDSALYLCASSLGGDTDTQYFGPGTRLTVL.

The rearrangement uses TRBV2 and TRBJ1-5, with TRBD1 matching over 7 bases. The CDR3 contains 15 residues. Germline CDR1 is SNHLY and CDR2 is FYNNEI. V trimming: 6 bases; J trimming: 0 bases; junction bases outside the gene matches: 5. The CDR3 nucleotides are TGTGCCAGCAGAAGACAGGGTCCTAGCAATCAGCCCCAGCATTTT. Its translation is CASRRQGPSNQPQHF. Variable domain in full (rest from reference TRBV2 and TRBJ1-5): EPEVTQTPSHQVTQMGQEVILRCVPISNHLYFYWYRQILGQKVEFLVSFYNNEISEKSEIFDDQFSVERPDGSNFTLKIRSTKLEDSAMYFCASRRQGPSNQPQHFGDGTRLSIL.

V gene TRBV6-2 or TRBV6-3 combines with J gene TRBJ1-4, with D maybe TRBD1 (6 bases). The CDR3 spans 17 residues. CDR1 is MNHEY and CDR2 is SVGEGT in the germline V gene. V lost 2 bases, J lost 3 bases, and 16 bases lay in between. This chain's CDR3 is CASSYLTGILANEKLFF. The CDR3 DNA sequence: TGTGCCAGCAGTTACCTGACAGGAATCCTCGCTAATGAAAAACTGTTTTTT.

The DNA for the CDR3 is TGTGCCATCAGTGGGGGGTTAGCGGGAGACAAAAGCAATGAGCAGTTCTTC. It encodes CAISGGLAGDKSNEQFF. J is TRBJ2-1 and V is TRBV10-3; TRBD2 aligns across 9 bases. The CDR3 length is 17 residues. Germline CDR1 reads ENHRY; CDR2 reads SYGVKD. With 4 bases clipped from V and 6 bases from J, the junction kept 13 bases outside the gene matches.

In its sample, this clone was seen many times. The J gene is TRBJ1-2, the V gene TRBV19; TRBD1 might be the D (6 bases). The germline V and J ends were trimmed by 4 bases and 4 bases, with 16 bases remaining between them. Germline loops: CDR1 LNHDA, CDR2 SQIVND (reference sequence). The CDR3 is 15 amino acids. CDR3 nucleotide sequence: TGTGCCAGTAGTACAGGACAGAAATCACCCTATGGCTACACCTTC. As protein: CASSTGQKSPYGYTF. Based on the CDR3 plus reference TRBV19 and TRBJ1-2, the full variable domain is DGGITQSPKYLFRKEGQNVTLSCEQNLNHDAMYWYRQDPGQGLRLIYYSQIVNDFQKGDIAEGYSVSREKKESFPLTVTSAQKNPTAFYLCASSTGQKSPYGYTFGSGTRLTVV.

The V gene is TRBV10-3, the J gene TRBJ2-1; D ambiguous. This CDR3 comprises 14 residues. V was shortened by 3 bases and J by 8 bases, with 14 bases between the two germline ends. Germline V gene data show CDR1 as ENHRY and CDR2 as SYGVKD. CDR3 protein: CAISERGSRDEQFF. CDR3 coding DNA: TGTGCCATCAGTGAACGCGGTAGCCGGGATGAGCAGTTCTTC.

The chain carries TRBV19 and TRBJ2-6; perhaps TRBD1 as D (5 bases). The CDR3 sequence is 18 residues long. CDR1 and CDR2 (germline): LNHDA, SQIVND (reference sequence). V lost 3 bases and J 5 bases, leaving 20 bases between the germline ends. The CDR3 reads CASSIGRERNLRANVLTF. In DNA, the CDR3 is TGTGCCAGTAGTATTGGCAGGGAAAGAAATCTGAGGGCCAACGTCCTGACTTTC.